One T cell receptor (beta chain) is described in this entry. Its cognate antigen is unknown. The authors made TCR cDNA by 5'RACE template switching, adding a universal primer site and UMIs. TCRdb re-called the 5' RACE reads with MiXCR, one entry per CDR3 protein. The repertoire has about 29,000 distinct CDR3 sequences, more than 5% of them found once; the top ten carry approximately 39%. Germline V gene data show CDR1 as MNHEY and CDR2 as SVGAGI. With 10 bases removed from V and 9 bases from J, the gap between germline ends came to 16 bases. The CDR3 is 12 residues long. The source of the sample is a study of T cells after yellow fever vaccination. Study information: SMART-Seq v4 Ultra Low Input handled preparation of low-cell-number fractions. Whole-study findings and limits: Subsequent to the booster, the majority of primary-vaccination clones reappeared (roughly 96% CD4, roughly 90% CD8). The bulk population could contribute abundant contaminating clonotypes to FACS-sorted repertoires.

This receptor was taken from a man aged 25-45 years who received the YFV17D yellow fever vaccine. This sequence joins TRBV6-5 and TRBJ2-1, with D maybe TRBD2 (6 bases). Sample: CD8+ T cells sorted from PBMCs, taken 10 days after the yellow fever booster vaccination. The CDR3 nucleotides are TGTGCCACCAGACGGGGGACCGGTGAGCAGTTCTTC. This gives the protein CATRRGTGEQFF.